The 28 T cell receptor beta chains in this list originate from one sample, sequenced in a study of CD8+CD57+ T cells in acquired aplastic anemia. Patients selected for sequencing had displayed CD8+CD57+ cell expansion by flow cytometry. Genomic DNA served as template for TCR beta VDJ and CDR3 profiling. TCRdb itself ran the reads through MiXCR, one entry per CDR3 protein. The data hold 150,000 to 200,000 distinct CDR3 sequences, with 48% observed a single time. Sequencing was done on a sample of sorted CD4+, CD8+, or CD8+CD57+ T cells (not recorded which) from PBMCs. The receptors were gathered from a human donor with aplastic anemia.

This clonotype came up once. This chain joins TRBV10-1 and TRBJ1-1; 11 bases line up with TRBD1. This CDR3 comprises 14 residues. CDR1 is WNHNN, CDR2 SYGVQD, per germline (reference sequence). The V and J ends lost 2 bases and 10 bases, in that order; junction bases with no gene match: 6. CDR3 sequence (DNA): TGCGCCAGCAGTGAGAATGGACAGGGGGCTGGAGCTTTCTTT. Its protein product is CASSENGQGAGAFF.

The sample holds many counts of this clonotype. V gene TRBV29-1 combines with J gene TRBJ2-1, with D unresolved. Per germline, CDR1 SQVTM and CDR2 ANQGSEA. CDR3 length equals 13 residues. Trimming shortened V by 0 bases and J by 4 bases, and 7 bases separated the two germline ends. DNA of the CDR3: TGCAGCGTTGAAGATTCGGGTTACAATGAGCAGTTCTTC. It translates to CSVEDSGYNEQFF.

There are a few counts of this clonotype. The CDR3 nucleotides are TGTGCCAGTAGTATAGGAGGAGTGTCCTACGAGCAGTACTTC. This translates into CASSIGGVSYEQYF. This rearrangement joins TRBV19 to TRBJ2-7; D call uncertain. Germline V gives CDR1 LNHDA, CDR2 SQIVND (reference sequence). CDR3 size: 14 residues. The V end was cut by 1 base, the J end by 1 base, with 8 bases between.

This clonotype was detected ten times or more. The CDR3 is CASSRGRESNQPQHF. CDR3 nucleotide sequence: TGTGCCAGCAGTCGGGGGCGCGAGAGCAATCAGCCCCAGCATTTT. V usage is TRBV12-3 or TRBV12-4 and J usage is TRBJ1-5, with a tentative D call TRBD1 (6 bases). The CDR3 is 15 amino acids. The V and J ends lost 5 bases and 1 base respectively, with 12 bases between them.

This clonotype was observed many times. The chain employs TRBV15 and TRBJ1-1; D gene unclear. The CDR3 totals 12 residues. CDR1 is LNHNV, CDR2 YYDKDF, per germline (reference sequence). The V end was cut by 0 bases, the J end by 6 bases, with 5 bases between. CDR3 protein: CATSREVAEAFF. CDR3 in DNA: TGTGCCACCAGCAGAGAGGTGGCTGAAGCTTTCTTT.

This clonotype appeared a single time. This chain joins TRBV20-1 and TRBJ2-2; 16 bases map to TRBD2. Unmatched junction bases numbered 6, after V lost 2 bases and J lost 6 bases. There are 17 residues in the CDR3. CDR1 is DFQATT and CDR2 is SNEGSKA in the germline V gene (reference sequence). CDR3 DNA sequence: TGCAGTGCTAGAACCGGGACTAGCGGGGGGGCCTCCGGGGAGCTGTTTTTT. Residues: CSARTGTSGGASGELFF.

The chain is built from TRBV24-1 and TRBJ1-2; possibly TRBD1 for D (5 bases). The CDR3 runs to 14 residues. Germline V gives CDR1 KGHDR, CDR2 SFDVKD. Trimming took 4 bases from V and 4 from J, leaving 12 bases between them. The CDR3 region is CATSEGRGFYGYTF. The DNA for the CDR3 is TGTGCCACCAGTGAGGGACGGGGATTCTATGGCTACACCTTC.

In DNA, the CDR3 is TGTGCCAGCAGCCCCGCAGGTAATAGCGGGAGCTCCTACGAGCAGTACTTC. Translating gives CASSPAGNSGSSYEQYF. The chain links TRBV9 to TRBJ2-7, with 9 nucleotides matching TRBD2. Germline CDR1 and CDR2: SGDLS and YYNGEE. The V and J ends lost 4 bases and 0 bases, in that order; junction bases with no gene match: 11. The CDR3 loop spans 17 amino acids. Based on the CDR3 plus reference TRBV9 and TRBJ2-7, the full variable domain is DSGVTQTPKHLITATGQRVTLRCSPRSGDLSVYWYQQSLDQGLQFLIQYYNGEERAKGNILERFSAQQFPDLHSELNLSSLELGDSALYFCASSPAGNSGSSYEQYFGPGTRLTVT.

The CDR3: CASSDWDTNSPLHF. CDR3 DNA: TGTGCCAGCAGTGACTGGGACACAAACTCACCCCTCCACTTT. V gene TRBV6-4 combines with J gene TRBJ1-6, with a weak D call TRBD1 (6 bases). The CDR3 spans 14 residues. CDR1 is MRHNA, CDR2 SNTAGT, per germline. The V and J ends lost 1 base and 10 bases respectively, with 11 bases between them.

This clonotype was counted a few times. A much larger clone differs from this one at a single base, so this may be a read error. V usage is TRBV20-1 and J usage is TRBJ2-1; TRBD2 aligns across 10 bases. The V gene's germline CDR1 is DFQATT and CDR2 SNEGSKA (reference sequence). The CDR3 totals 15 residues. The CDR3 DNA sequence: TGCAGTGCTAGAGATGGAGCGGGAGGGCCCGGTGAGCAGTCCTTC. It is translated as CSARDGAGGPGEQSF.

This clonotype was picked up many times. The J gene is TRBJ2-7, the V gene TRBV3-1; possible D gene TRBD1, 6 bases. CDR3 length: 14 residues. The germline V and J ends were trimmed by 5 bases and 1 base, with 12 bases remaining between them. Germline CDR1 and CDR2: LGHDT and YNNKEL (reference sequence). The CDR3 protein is CASSTGHRSYEQYF. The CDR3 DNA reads TGTGCCAGCAGCACGGGACACCGATCCTACGAGCAGTACTTC.

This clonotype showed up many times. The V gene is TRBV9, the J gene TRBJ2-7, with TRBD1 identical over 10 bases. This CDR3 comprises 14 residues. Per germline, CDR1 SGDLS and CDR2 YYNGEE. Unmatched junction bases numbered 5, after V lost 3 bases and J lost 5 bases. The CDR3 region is CASSEGQGRNEQYF. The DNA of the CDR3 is TGTGCCAGCAGCGAGGGACAGGGGAGGAACGAGCAGTACTTC. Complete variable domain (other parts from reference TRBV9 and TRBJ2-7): DSGVTQTPKHLITATGQRVTLRCSPRSGDLSVYWYQQSLDQGLQFLIQYYNGEERAKGNILERFSAQQFPDLHSELNLSSLELGDSALYFCASSEGQGRNEQYFGPGTRLTVT.

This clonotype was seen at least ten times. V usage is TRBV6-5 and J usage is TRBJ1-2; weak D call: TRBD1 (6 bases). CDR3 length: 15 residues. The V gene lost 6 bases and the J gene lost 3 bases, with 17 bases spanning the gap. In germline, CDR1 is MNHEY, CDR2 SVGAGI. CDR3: CASRNSGGRDYGYTF. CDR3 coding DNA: TGTGCCAGCAGAAACTCTGGGGGCCGGGACTATGGCTACACCTTC.

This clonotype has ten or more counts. CDR3 DNA sequence: TGCAGTGCTAGAACTTTAGGGACCTTATACAATGAGCAGTTCTTC. Protein: CSARTLGTLYNEQFF. The chain carries TRBV20-1 and TRBJ2-1; D tentatively fits TRBD1 or TRBD2 (5 bases each). The CDR3 covers 15 residues. CDR1 and CDR2 (germline): DFQATT, SNEGSKA (reference sequence). Trimming pared 2 bases from V and 4 bases from J, leaving 15 bases between.

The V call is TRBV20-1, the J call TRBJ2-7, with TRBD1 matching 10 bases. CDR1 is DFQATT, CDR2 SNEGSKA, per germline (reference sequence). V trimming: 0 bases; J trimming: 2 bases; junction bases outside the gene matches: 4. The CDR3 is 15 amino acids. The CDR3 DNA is TGCAGTGCTAGAGATGCGGGACAGGGGACCTACGAGCAGTACTTC. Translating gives CSARDAGQGTYEQYF.

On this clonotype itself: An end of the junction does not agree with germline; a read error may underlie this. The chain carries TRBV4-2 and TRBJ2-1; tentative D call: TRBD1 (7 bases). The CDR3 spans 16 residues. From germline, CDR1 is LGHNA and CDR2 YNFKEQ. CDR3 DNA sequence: TGTGCCAGCAGGCAGGTCAGGGGGGCAAGGGACGGGGAGCTGTTCTTC. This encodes CASRQVRGARDGELFF.

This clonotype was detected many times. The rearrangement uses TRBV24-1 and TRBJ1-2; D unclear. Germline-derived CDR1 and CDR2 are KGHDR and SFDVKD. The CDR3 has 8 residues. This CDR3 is CANYGYTF. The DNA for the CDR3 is TGTGCTAACTATGGCTACACCTTC.

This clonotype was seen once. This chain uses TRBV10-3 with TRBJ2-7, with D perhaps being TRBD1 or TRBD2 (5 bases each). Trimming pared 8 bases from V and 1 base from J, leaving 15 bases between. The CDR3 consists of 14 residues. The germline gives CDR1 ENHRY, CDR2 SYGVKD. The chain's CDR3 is CAIRGDPASYEQYF. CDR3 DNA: TGTGCCATCCGTGGGGACCCGGCTTCCTACGAGCAGTACTTC.

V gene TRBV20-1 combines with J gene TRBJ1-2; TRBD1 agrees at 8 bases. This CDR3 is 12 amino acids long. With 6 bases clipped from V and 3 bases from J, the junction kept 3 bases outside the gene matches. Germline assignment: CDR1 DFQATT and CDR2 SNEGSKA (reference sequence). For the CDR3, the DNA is TGCAGTGCCATGACAGGGGACTATGGCTACACCTTC. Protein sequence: CSAMTGDYGYTF.

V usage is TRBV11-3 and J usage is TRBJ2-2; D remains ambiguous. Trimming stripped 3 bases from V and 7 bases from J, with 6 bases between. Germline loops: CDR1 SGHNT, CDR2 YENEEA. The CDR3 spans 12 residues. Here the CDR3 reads CASSFVGGELFF. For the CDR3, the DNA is TGTGCCAGCAGCTTCGTTGGCGGGGAGCTGTTTTTT.

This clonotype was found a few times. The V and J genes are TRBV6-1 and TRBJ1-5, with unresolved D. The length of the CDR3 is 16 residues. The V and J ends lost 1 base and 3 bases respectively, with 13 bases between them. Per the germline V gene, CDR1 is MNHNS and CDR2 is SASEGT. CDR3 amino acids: CASSEGQFSANQPQHF. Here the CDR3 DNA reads TGTGCCAGCAGTGAAGGTCAGTTTTCAGCCAATCAGCCCCAGCATTTT.

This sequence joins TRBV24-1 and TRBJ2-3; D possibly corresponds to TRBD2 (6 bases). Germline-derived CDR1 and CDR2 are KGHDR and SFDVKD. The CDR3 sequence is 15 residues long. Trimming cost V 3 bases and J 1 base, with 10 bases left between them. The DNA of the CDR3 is TGTGCCACCAGTGATCGCGGCGGGGGCACAGATACGCAGTATTTT. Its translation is CATSDRGGGTDTQYF.

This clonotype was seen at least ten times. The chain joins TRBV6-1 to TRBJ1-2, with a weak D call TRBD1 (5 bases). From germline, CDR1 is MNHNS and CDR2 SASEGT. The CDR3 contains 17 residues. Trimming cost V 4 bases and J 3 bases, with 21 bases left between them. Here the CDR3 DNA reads TGTGCCAGCAGTGCGGGAGGTCTCACGGGACCGCACTATGGCTACACCTTC. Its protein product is CASSAGGLTGPHYGYTF.

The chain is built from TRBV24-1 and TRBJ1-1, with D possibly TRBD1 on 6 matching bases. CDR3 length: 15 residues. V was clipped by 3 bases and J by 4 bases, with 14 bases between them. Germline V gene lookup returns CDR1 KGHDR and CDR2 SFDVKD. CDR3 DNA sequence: TGTGCCACCAGTGATAGGTCGAGGGGGTTCACTGAAGCTTTCTTT. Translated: CATSDRSRGFTEAFF.

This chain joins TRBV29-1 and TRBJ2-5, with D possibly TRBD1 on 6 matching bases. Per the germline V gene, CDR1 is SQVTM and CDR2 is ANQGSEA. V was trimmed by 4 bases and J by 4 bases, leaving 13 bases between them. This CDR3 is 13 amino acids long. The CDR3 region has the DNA TGCAGCGTTGGGGCTGGGGGCGGAGAGACCCAGTACTTC. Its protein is CSVGAGGGETQYF. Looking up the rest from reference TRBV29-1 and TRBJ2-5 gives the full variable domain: SAVISQKPSRDICQRGTSLTIQCQVDSQVTMMFWYRQQPGQSLTLIATANQGSEATYESGFVIDKFPISRPNLTFSTLTVSNMSPEDSSIYLCSVGAGGGETQYFGPGTRLLVL.

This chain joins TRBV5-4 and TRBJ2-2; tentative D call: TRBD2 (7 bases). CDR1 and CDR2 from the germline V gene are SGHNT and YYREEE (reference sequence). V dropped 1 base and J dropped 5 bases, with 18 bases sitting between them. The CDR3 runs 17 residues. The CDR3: CASSLLPGGAGTGELFF. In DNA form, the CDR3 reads TGTGCCAGCAGCTTGCTACCGGGGGGCGCGGGGACCGGGGAGCTGTTTTTT. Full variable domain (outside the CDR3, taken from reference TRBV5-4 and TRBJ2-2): ETGVTQSPTHLIKTRGQQVTLRCSSQSGHNTVSWYQQALGQGPQFIFQYYREEENGRGNFPPRFSGLQFPNYSSELNVNALELDDSALYLCASSLLPGGAGTGELFFGEGSRLTVL.

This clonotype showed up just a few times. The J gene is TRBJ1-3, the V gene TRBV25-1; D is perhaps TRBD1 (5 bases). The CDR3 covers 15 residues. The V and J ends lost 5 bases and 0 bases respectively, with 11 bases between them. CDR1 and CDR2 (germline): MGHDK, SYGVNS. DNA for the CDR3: TGTGCCAGCAGTCGGGGGGAAGCCTCTGGAAACACCATATATTTT. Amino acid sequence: CASSRGEASGNTIYF.

The CDR3 region is CASSGRGKPLHF. DNA of the CDR3: TGTGCCAGTAGTGGCAGGGGTAAACCCCTCCACTTT. The chain uses TRBV19 and TRBJ1-6; maybe TRBD1 (6 bases). The V and J ends lost 5 bases and 12 bases respectively, with 11 bases between them. There are 12 residues in the CDR3. The germline CDR1 and CDR2 sequences are LNHDA and SQIVND (reference sequence).